This TCR beta chain was retrieved from a study of T cell repertoires in cytomegalovirus infection. TCRdb itself ran the reads through MiXCR, one entry per CDR3 protein. The sample records 110,000 or so distinct CDR3 sequences, roughly 30% being singletons. Trimming left V 3 bases short and J 6 bases short, with 22 bases between. This CDR3 has 17 residues. The germline V gene encodes CDR1 SGDLS and CDR2 YYNGEE. This clonotype has only a few counts. Its matching antigen is unknown. The origin of this receptor is a human donor in good health (CMV status not recorded). Some clones in this sample may be carry-over from other donors' samples. The starting material was CD8+ T cells from cultured PBMCs, obtained from culture after CMV antigen stimulation. The rearrangement links TRBV9 to TRBJ2-1; no reliable D call. The CDR3, as DNA: TGTGCCAGCAGCGACAGTCACTACCCGTCTCCGGGCAATGAGCAGTTCTTC. It translates to CASSDSHYPSPGNEQFF.